What follows are 23 T cell receptor beta chains derived from one specimen sequenced in a study of cytomegalovirus exposure and HLA in healthy donors. A multiplex PCR was run with 60 Vbeta primers and 13 Jbeta primers. Assay used: immunoSEQ multiplex PCR; TCRdb lists only in-frame clones, some missing. The repertoire holds under 150,000 clones, with 70% to 80% as singletons. The sample consisted of PBMCs. These receptors were taken from a woman in her twenties or thirties in good health and CMV-seropositive.

CDR3 sequence reads: CASSVVGQAYNEQFF. CDR3 DNA: TGTGCCAGCAGCGTAGTGGGGCAGGCCTACAATGAGCAGTTCTTC. The chain employs TRBV9 and TRBJ2-1; possible D gene TRBD1, 5 bases. Trimming removed 0 bases at V and 2 bases at J, with 9 bases between. In germline, CDR1 is SGDLS, CDR2 YYNGEE. The CDR3 extends over 15 amino acids.

V usage is TRBV29-1 and J usage is TRBJ2-1; 10 positions agree with TRBD1. CDR1 is SQVTM, CDR2 ANQGSEA, per germline. There are 15 residues in the CDR3. Trimming removed 6 bases from V and 4 bases from J; junction bases left unmatched: 9. CDR3 residues: CSVGGTGEFYNEQFF. The CDR3 nucleotides read TGCAGCGTCGGCGGGACAGGGGAGTTTTACAATGAGCAGTTCTTC.

The chain combines TRBV30 with TRBJ2-7, with 7 bases aligning to TRBD2. The CDR3 extends over 14 amino acids. Germline V gene data show CDR1 as GTSNPN and CDR2 as SVGIG (reference sequence). V trimming: 3 bases; J trimming: 5 bases; junction bases outside the gene matches: 10. The CDR3 is CAWRRGLAEDEQYF. The DNA of the CDR3 is TGTGCCTGGAGAAGAGGTCTAGCGGAAGACGAGCAGTACTTC. Using reference TRBV30 and TRBJ2-7 for the parts outside the CDR3, the full variable domain is SQTIHQWPATLVQPVGSPLSLECTVEGTSNPNLYWYRQAAGRGLQLLFYSVGIGQISSEVPQNLSASRPQDRQFILSSKKLLLSDSGFYLCAWRRGLAEDEQYFGPGTRLTVT.

The count of this clone is one. Within the sample, other DNA sequences also encode this same CDR3. This chain links TRBV7-9 with TRBJ2-3; D gene uncertain. This CDR3 region has 12 residues. Germline CDR1 SEHNR, CDR2 FQNEAQ (reference sequence). Trimming took off 1 base at V and 5 bases at J, with 4 bases between the two ends. The CDR3 protein is CASSLVRDTQYF. The CDR3 nucleotides are TGTGCCAGCAGCTTAGTGCGAGATACGCAGTATTTT.

The CDR3, as DNA: TGCGCCAGCAGCCCGCTCTTGAGTGTCACAGATACGCAGTATTTT. The encoded protein is CASSPLLSVTDTQYF. This chain connects TRBV5-1 to TRBJ2-3, with D unresolved. The CDR3 totals 15 residues. Germline V CDR1 and CDR2: SGHRS, YFSETQ. With 4 bases removed from V and 2 bases from J, the gap between germline ends came to 14 bases.

This clone was seen only once. The chain employs TRBV7-2 and TRBJ1-1, with a tentative D call TRBD1 (5 bases). V shed 0 bases and J shed 7 bases, with 12 bases lying between them. The CDR3 has 14 amino acids. The germline gives CDR1 SGHTA, CDR2 FQGNSA. The CDR3 here is CASSLALGGYEAFF. The CDR3 DNA reads TGTGCCAGCAGCTTAGCTTTGGGGGGGTATGAAGCTTTCTTT.

This clone turned up a few times. The rearrangement joins TRBV7-2 to TRBJ1-5, with D possibly being TRBD1 (5 bases). Germline V gene lookup returns CDR1 SGHTA and CDR2 FQGNSA. V lost 2 bases, J lost 6 bases, and 14 bases lay in between. The CDR3 is made up of 15 amino acids. DNA of the CDR3: TGTGCCAGCAGCTTAAGGTCAGGGCTGGGTCAGCCCCAGCATTTT. It codes for CASSLRSGLGQPQHF.

This sequence joins TRBV28 and TRBJ2-7; the match to TRBD2 covers 10 bases. The CDR3 covers 16 residues. The ends lost 3 bases at V and 2 bases at J; junction bases unmatched: 7. Germline V gives CDR1 MDHEN, CDR2 SYDVKM. Here the CDR3 DNA reads TGTGCCAGCAGTTTTCTGTTCACTAGCGGGACCTACGAGCAGTACTTC. This codes for CASSFLFTSGTYEQYF.

The genes are TRBV19 and TRBJ1-5, with D possibly being TRBD1 (6 bases). This CDR3 has 18 residues. The ends were cut back, 3 bases at V and 6 bases at J, with 24 bases in the middle. CDR1 is LNHDA, CDR2 SQIVND, per germline (reference sequence). The CDR3 DNA follows: TGTGCCAGTAGTATGGGCAGGGGCAGCCCGGGGATTAGTCAGCCCCAGCATTTT. Translating gives CASSMGRGSPGISQPQHF.

The V and J genes are TRBV19 and TRBJ2-2, with D uncertain. V shed 6 bases and J shed 3 bases, with 5 bases lying between them. The CDR3 extends over 12 amino acids. Germline V gene lookup returns CDR1 LNHDA and CDR2 SQIVND (reference sequence). CDR3 sequence (DNA): TGTGCCAGTAGCAAATACACCGGGGAGCTGTTTTTT. This translates into CASSKYTGELFF.

As regards this clone: In the same sample, other DNA sequences code for this CDR3. This chain joins TRBV4-1 and TRBJ1-1; D is ambiguous. The CDR3 extends over 13 amino acids. CDR1 and CDR2 from the germline V gene are MGHRA and YSYEKL. The V end lost 2 bases, the J end lost 0 bases, and 4 bases lay between the germline ends. CDR3 loop: CASSQSVNTEAFF. The CDR3 DNA follows: TGCGCCAGCAGCCAATCCGTGAACACTGAAGCTTTCTTT.

The V gene is TRBV7-2, the J gene TRBJ2-7; 7 positions agree with TRBD1. Germline V lookup: CDR1 SGHTA, CDR2 FQGNSA. This CDR3 is 15 amino acids long. V was clipped by 0 bases and J by 6 bases; unmatched bases: 8. Written as DNA, the CDR3 is TGTGCCAGCAGCTTAGCTTGGACCGGGACAGCCGAGCAGTACTTC. It specifies CASSLAWTGTAEQYF.

This chain joins TRBV7-8 and TRBJ2-5; D not resolved. V shed 2 bases and J shed 0 bases, with 4 bases lying between them. CDR3 length equals 13 residues. CDR1 and CDR2 from the germline V gene are SGHVS and FQNEAQ. DNA of the CDR3: TGTGCCAGCAGCTTACAGTACCAAGAGACCCAGTACTTC. It translates to CASSLQYQETQYF.

The chain uses TRBV4-1 and TRBJ2-7; TRBD2 matches 9 bases. V lost 1 base, J lost 6 bases, and 7 bases stayed unmatched. Germline CDR1 is MGHRA and CDR2 is YSYEKL. This CDR3 has 15 amino acids. The CDR3 sequence: CASSQASGIEGEQYF. The CDR3 coding sequence is TGCGCCAGCAGCCAAGCTAGCGGGATTGAAGGCGAGCAGTACTTC.

This clone turned up a few times. This rearrangement joins TRBV11-2 to TRBJ1-2, with D possibly being TRBD1 (5 bases). There are 15 residues in the CDR3. The germline gives CDR1 SGHAT, CDR2 FQNNGV. Trimming cost V 5 bases and J 3 bases, with 16 bases left between them. CDR3 residues: CASSKGSGDYYGYTF. The DNA for the CDR3 is TGTGCCAGCAGCAAGGGGTCCGGAGACTACTATGGCTACACCTTC.

The chain couples TRBV21-1 to TRBJ1-5; the D call of TRBD1 is as the table states it, not checked on the DNA. TRBV21-1 is recorded as a pseudogene. The CDR3 runs to 15 residues. The CDR3 reads CASRRRDRSNQPQHF. The CDR3 nucleotides are TGTGCCAGCAGACGCCGGGACAGGAGCAATCAGCCCCAGCATTTT.

V and J are TRBV27 and TRBJ2-5; TRBD2 matches 11 bases. With V trimmed by 3 bases and J by 0 bases, 3 bases remained unmatched. The CDR3 is made up of 16 amino acids. Germline lookup yields CDR1 MNHEY and CDR2 SMNVEV (reference sequence). The CDR3 DNA reads TGTGCCAGCAGTTTGACTAGCGGGGTGTACCAAGAGACCCAGTACTTC. Amino acid sequence: CASSLTSGVYQETQYF.

The chain carries TRBV11-1 and TRBJ1-1, with TRBD1 matching over 7 bases. This CDR3 contains 15 residues. CDR1 is SGHAT and CDR2 is FQDESV in the germline V gene (reference sequence). Germline trimming cut 3 bases from V and 8 bases from J; bases unmatched to any gene: 12. The CDR3 here is CASSLSRDREKEAFF. The CDR3 DNA follows: TGTGCCAGCAGCTTGTCCCGGGACAGAGAAAAGGAAGCTTTCTTT.

V usage is TRBV7-2 and J usage is TRBJ1-2, with a tentative D call TRBD1 (6 bases). The CDR3 is made up of 16 amino acids. V was pared by 2 bases and J by 0 bases, with 13 bases between. Per germline, CDR1 SGHTA and CDR2 FQGNSA. The CDR3 loop is CASSLFGSGANYGYTF. The CDR3 coding sequence is TGTGCCAGCAGCTTATTTGGGTCAGGGGCTAACTATGGCTACACCTTC.

V usage is TRBV5-1 and J usage is TRBJ1-1, with TRBD1 matching 8 bases. CDR3 size: 14 residues. V was pared by 6 bases and J by 3 bases, with 7 bases of the junction left unmatched. Germline CDR1 reads SGHRS; CDR2 reads YFSETQ. The CDR3, as DNA: TGCGCCAGCACCTGGACAGGGTCCGACACTGAAGCTTTCTTT. Translated: CASTWTGSDTEAFF.

V usage is TRBV30 and J usage is TRBJ1-1; D gene ambiguous. In germline, CDR1 is GTSNPN, CDR2 SVGIG (reference sequence). CDR3 length equals 10 residues. Between the trimmed V and J ends, which lost 2 bases and 7 bases, there was a span of 5 bases. The DNA for the CDR3 is TGTGCCTGGAGTTCCAATGAAGCTTTCTTT. This sequence encodes CAWSSNEAFF.

The rearrangement joins TRBV9 to TRBJ2-1; 12 bases are shared with TRBD2. V gave up 0 bases and J gave up 8 bases; unmatched junction bases: 3. CDR1 SGDLS and CDR2 YYNGEE come from the germline V gene. The CDR3 contains 15 residues. Written as DNA, the CDR3 is TGTGCCAGCAGCGTAGGGACTAGCGGGGTTGATGAGCAGTTCTTC. Protein: CASSVGTSGVDEQFF. Full variable domain (rest looked up from reference TRBV9 and TRBJ2-1): DSGVTQTPKHLITATGQRVTLRCSPRSGDLSVYWYQQSLDQGLQFLIQYYNGEERAKGNILERFSAQQFPDLHSELNLSSLELGDSALYFCASSVGTSGVDEQFFGPGTRLTVL.

The rearrangement joins TRBV25-1 to TRBJ1-3; weak D call: TRBD1 (6 bases). CDR1 is MGHDK and CDR2 is SYGVNS in the germline V gene. With 4 bases removed from V and 3 bases from J, the gap between germline ends came to 10 bases. The CDR3 consists of 14 residues. The chain's CDR3 is CASSVWGLGNTIYF. CDR3 coding DNA: TGTGCCAGCAGTGTTTGGGGGCTTGGAAACACCATATATTTT.